A selection of T cell receptor beta chains follows, all from one sample in a study of T cells in localized non-small cell lung cancer. Generated by immunoSEQ multiplex PCR, the TCRdb table keeps only in-frame clones and is missing some. The table lists approximately 41,000 clones, more than 80% of them singletons. This sample comprised peripheral blood mononuclear cells, obtained before any cancer treatment. The receptors were sampled from a male donor older than 55 with stage II lung adenocarcinoma. CDR3s include the opening cysteine and the closing phenylalanine or tryptophan. The D gene is left open where the match is weak. Part of the rows lack a size; the others show once, few, many or a class for expanded clones.

d_gene	j_gene	v_gene	abundance	CDR3nt	CDR3aa
NA	TRBJ1-1	TRBV10-1	NA	TGCGCCAGCAGTCGGGACTTCTCCACTGAAGCTTTCTTT	CASSRDFSTEAFF
NA	TRBJ1-3	TRBV30	once	TGTGCCTGGAGCTGGGGAAACACCATATATTTT	CAWSWGNTIYF
NA	TRBJ2-4	TRBV10-2	NA	TGCGCCAGCAGTGAGTCGAGCGGCCGAAACATTCAGTACTTC	CASSESSGRNIQYF
NA	TRBJ2-7	TRBV4-2	NA	TGTGCCAGCAGCCGTGGGGCAGGGCCATCCTACGAGCAGTACTTC	CASSRGAGPSYEQYF
TRBD1	TRBJ2-5	TRBV7-2	NA	TGTGCCAGCAGCCCCAGGGGACAGGGGAGAGAGACCCAGTACTTC	CASSPRGQGRETQYF
TRBD2	TRBJ2-1	TRBV4-1	NA	TGCGCCAGCAGCCAAGCTCTCCTCCTAGCGGGAGGGTCTAATGAGCAGTTCTTC	CASSQALLLAGGSNEQFF
NA	TRBJ2-3	TRBV28	NA	TGTGCCAGCAGTTTAATGACCCCCCCAACGGATACGCAGTATTTT	CASSLMTPPTDTQYF
NA	TRBJ2-7	TRBV6-5	NA	TGTGCCAGCAGCTGGCGAGAGGGATATCACGAGCAGTACTTC	CASSWREGYHEQYF
NA	TRBJ1-5	TRBV6-6	once	TGTGCCAGCAACGGACAGCAGAGCAATCAGCCCCAGCATTTT	CASNGQQSNQPQHF
TRBD2	TRBJ2-1	TRBV11-2	NA	TGTGCCAGCAGCTTAGTAGCGGGAGGGCGGGGTGAGCAGTTCTTC	CASSLVAGGRGEQFF
TRBD2	TRBJ2-5	TRBV14	NA	TGTGCCAGCAGCCTAAGGGGACTAGATCAAGAGACCCAGTACTTC	CASSLRGLDQETQYF
NA	TRBJ1-1	TRBV19	NA	TGTGCCAGGATTCCCGGGGAGGACACTGAAGCTTTCTTT	CARIPGEDTEAFF
TRBD1	TRBJ2-7	TRBV19	NA	TGTGCCAGTAGCCTACAGGGGAGCTCCTACGAGCAGTACTTC	CASSLQGSSYEQYF
NA	TRBJ2-4	TRBV6-6	NA	TGTGCCAGCAGTTACCAGGGAGACATTCAGTACTTC	CASSYQGDIQYF
NA	TRBJ2-1	TRBV29-1	NA	TGCAACTCTGGGAGAGGGGGGGCATACAATGAGCAGTTCTTC	CNSGRGGAYNEQFF
NA	TRBJ2-5	TRBV10-1	NA	TGCGCCAGCAGTGTGCGGGGCATGGAGACCCAGTACTTC	CASSVRGMETQYF
NA	TRBJ2-5	TRBV28	NA	TGTGCCAGCTCCAGGGGGGGGGAGACCCAGTACTTC	CASSRGGETQYF
NA	TRBJ2-2	TRBV5-1	NA	TGCGCCAGCAGTGAGGACTCGTGGAACACCGGGGAGCTGTTTTTT	CASSEDSWNTGELFF
NA	TRBJ1-1	TRBV6-6	once	TGTGCCAGCAAAGGAGGGAACACTGAAGCTTTCTTT	CASKGGNTEAFF
NA	TRBJ2-1	TRBV28	NA	TGTGCCAGCAGTTTATCCCCCCCTTTAAGTGAGCAGTTCTTC	CASSLSPPLSEQFF
TRBD1	TRBJ2-1	TRBV11-3	NA	TGTGCCAGCAGCTTAGGGACAGGAGGTTTTGAGCAGTTCTTC	CASSLGTGGFEQFF
NA	TRBJ2-1	TRBV15	NA	TGTGCCACCCGCCTTGGGGGAAGGGGCAATGAGCAGTTCTTC	CATRLGGRGNEQFF
NA	TRBJ1-1	TRBV5-1	NA	TGCGCCAGCAGCACCCCAACATGGGGGAACACTGAAGCTTTCTTT	CASSTPTWGNTEAFF
TRBD2	TRBJ2-1	TRBV6-1	NA	TGTGCCAGCACTTTCACTAGCGGGGGGCCGAGTGAGCAGTTCTTC	CASTFTSGGPSEQFF
NA	TRBJ2-1	TRBV2	NA	TGTGCCAGCAGAACTAGCAGTTACAATGAGCAGTTCTTC	CASRTSSYNEQFF
TRBD1	TRBJ2-2	TRBV9	NA	TGTGCCAGCAGCGTAGATATTGGGACAGGGGTCACCGGGGAGCTGTTTTTT	CASSVDIGTGVTGELFF
NA	TRBJ1-5	TRBV5-8	NA	TGTGCCAGCAGCCGCGACAGAGGAAATCAGCCCCAGCATTTT	CASSRDRGNQPQHF
NA	TRBJ1-1	TRBV28	NA	TGTGCCAGCATTCGAGACGGAAACACTGAAGCTTTCTTT	CASIRDGNTEAFF
NA	TRBJ1-5	TRBV7-2	NA	TGTGCCAGCAGCTTAGGGCAGGTTTGGGGTCAGCCCCAGCATTTT	CASSLGQVWGQPQHF
TRBD2	TRBJ2-1	TRBV7-3	few	TGTGCCAGCAGCTTTCTAGCGGGGGTGGGCAATGAGCAGTTCTTC	CASSFLAGVGNEQFF
TRBD1	TRBJ2-5	TRBV7-8	NA	TGTGCCAGCAACCGACAGGGGGAGGGCGAGACCCAGTACTTC	CASNRQGEGETQYF
NA	TRBJ1-1	TRBV7-3	few	TGTGCCAGCAGCTCCACACCGAACACTGAAGCTTTCTTT	CASSSTPNTEAFF
TRBD1	TRBJ1-2	TRBV4-1	NA	TGCGCCAGCAGCCAGACAGGGACCCGTGGCTACACCTTC	CASSQTGTRGYTF
NA	TRBJ1-2	TRBV14	NA	TGTGCCAGCAGCCAAGGGACTTGGGGCTACACCTTC	CASSQGTWGYTF
TRBD1	TRBJ1-2	TRBV4-2	NA	TGTGCCAGCAGCCAACCCGACAGGGGGAGCGGTGGCTACACCTTC	CASSQPDRGSGGYTF
NA	TRBJ1-3	TRBV19	NA	TGTGCCAGTAGTATAAACGGAGGAAACACCATATATTTT	CASSINGGNTIYF
NA	TRBJ2-3	TRBV15	NA	TGTGCCACCAGCAGAGACCTAATCGATGGCACAGATACGCAGTATTTT	CATSRDLIDGTDTQYF
NA	TRBJ1-3	TRBV2	NA	TGTGCCAGCAGTCGAATTCTCTCTGGAAACACCATATATTTT	CASSRILSGNTIYF
NA	TRBJ2-7	TRBV18	NA	TGTGCCAGCTCACCAAGGGACAAAGGCCCCTACGAGCAGTACTTC	CASSPRDKGPYEQYF
NA	TRBJ2-2	TRBV28	NA	TGTGCCAGCACCGAGGATGTGGGGGAGCTGTTTTTT	CASTEDVGELFF